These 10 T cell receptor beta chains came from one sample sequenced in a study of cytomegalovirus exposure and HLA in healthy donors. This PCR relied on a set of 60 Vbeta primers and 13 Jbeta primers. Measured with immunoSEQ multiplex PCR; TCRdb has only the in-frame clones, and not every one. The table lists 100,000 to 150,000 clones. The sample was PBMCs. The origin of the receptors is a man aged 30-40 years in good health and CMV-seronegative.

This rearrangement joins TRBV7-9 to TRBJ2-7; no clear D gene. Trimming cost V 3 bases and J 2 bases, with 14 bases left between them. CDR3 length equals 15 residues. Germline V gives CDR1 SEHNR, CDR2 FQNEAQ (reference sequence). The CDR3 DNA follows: TGTGCCAGCAGCTTTACCAGCGACCCGACCTACGAGCAGTACTTC. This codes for CASSFTSDPTYEQYF.

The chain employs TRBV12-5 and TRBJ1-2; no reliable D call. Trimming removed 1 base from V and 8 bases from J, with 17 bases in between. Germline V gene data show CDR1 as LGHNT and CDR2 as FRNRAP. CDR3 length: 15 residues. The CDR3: CASGLDPGGPLGYTF. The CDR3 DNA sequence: TGTGCTAGTGGTTTGGACCCCGGCGGGCCTCTGGGCTACACCTTC.

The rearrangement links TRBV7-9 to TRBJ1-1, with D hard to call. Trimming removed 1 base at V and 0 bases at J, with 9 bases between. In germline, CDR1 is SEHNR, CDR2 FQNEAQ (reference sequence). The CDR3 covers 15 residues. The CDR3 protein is CASSLGQAMNTEAFF. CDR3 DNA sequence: TGTGCCAGCAGCTTAGGCCAGGCCATGAACACTGAAGCTTTCTTT. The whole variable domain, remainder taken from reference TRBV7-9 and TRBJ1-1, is DTGVSQNPRHKITKRGQNVTFRCDPISEHNRLYWYRQTLGQGPEFLTYFQNEAQLEKSRLLSDRFSAERPKGSFSTLEIQRTEQGDSAMYLCASSLGQAMNTEAFFGQGTRLTVV.

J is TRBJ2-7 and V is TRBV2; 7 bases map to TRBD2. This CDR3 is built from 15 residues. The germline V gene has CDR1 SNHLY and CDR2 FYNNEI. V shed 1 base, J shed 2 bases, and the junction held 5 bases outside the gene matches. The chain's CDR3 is CASSEVGRVAYEQYF. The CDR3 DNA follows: TGTGCCAGCAGTGAAGTGGGGAGGGTGGCCTACGAGCAGTACTTC. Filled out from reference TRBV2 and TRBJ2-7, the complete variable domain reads EPEVTQTPSHQVTQMGQEVILRCVPISNHLYFYWYRQILGQKVEFLVSFYNNEISEKSEIFDDQFSVERPDGSNFTLKIRSTKLEDSAMYFCASSEVGRVAYEQYFGPGTRLTVT.

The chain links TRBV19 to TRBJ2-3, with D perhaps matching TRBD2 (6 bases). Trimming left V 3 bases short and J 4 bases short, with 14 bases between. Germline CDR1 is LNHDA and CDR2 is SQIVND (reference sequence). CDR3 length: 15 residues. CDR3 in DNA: TGTGCCAGTAGTATTAGGGCTAGCGTGGCAGATACGCAGTATTTT. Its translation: CASSIRASVADTQYF.

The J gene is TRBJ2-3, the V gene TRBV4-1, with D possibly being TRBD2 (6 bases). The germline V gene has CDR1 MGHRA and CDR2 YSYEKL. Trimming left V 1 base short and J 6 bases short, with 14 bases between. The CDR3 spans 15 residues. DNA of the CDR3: TGCGCCAGCAGCCAAGTGGGAGGTCCGGCGGATACGCAGTATTTT. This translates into CASSQVGGPADTQYF.

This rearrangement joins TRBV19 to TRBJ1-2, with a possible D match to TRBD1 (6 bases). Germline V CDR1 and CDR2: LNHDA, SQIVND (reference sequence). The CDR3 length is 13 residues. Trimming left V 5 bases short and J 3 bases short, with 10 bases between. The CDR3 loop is CASSPRGYYGYTF. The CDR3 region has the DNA TGTGCCAGTAGTCCCAGGGGCTACTATGGCTACACCTTC.

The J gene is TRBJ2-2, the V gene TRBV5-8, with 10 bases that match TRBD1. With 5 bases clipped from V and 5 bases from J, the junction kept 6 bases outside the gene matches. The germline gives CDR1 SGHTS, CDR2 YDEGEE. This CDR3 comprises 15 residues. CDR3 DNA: TGTGCCAGCAGTCCCGGGACAGGGGTTACCGGGGAGCTGTTTTTT. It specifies CASSPGTGVTGELFF.

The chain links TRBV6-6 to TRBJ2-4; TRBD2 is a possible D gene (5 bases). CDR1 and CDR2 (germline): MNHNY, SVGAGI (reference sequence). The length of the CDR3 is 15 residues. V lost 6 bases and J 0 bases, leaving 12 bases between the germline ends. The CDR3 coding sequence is TGTGCCAGCAGCAGTAGCGAACTAGCCAAAAACATTCAGTACTTC. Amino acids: CASSSSELAKNIQYF.

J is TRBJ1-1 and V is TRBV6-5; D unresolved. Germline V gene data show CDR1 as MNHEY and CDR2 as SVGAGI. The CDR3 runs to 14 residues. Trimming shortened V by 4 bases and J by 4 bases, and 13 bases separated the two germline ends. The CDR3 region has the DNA TGTGCCAGCAGTTCGGTCGACTACCGCACTGAAGCTTTCTTT. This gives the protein CASSSVDYRTEAFF.